This TCR beta chain was sequenced during a study of blood T cell repertoires in COVID-19 (TCRdb year 2020). For context, the study as a whole: Samples from collaborators originated in the United States, Italy and Spain and spanned both the acute and convalescent phases of COVID-19. Nearly every sample came with metadata listing a de-identified subject ID, COVID-19 status, age in years and sex. Deeply sampled blood TCRbeta repertoires from subjects exposed to, actively infected with, or recovered from COVID-19 were included in the dataset. Samples came from the ongoing ImmuneRACE study (first 160 participants) plus 1,254 subjects from 6 global collaborators. Where available, HLA class I and class II types were obtained from metadata supplied by the sample provider rather than from assay-based typing. The prospective study material was composed of cDNA or gDNA derived from T cells, B-cell-depleted T cells, or PBMCs. The repertoires were released in a freely available public database intended as a resource for research on the immune response to SARS-CoV-2.

TCRbeta CDR3 regions were amplified from genomic DNA using the immunoSEQ Assay, a bias-controlled multiplex PCR. As for the original processing: The number of nucleated cells in each sample was estimated by amplification of reference gene primers within the assay. To quantify the absolute abundance of each unique TCRbeta CDR3 rearrangement, sequence reads were collapsed and filtered. Productive Simpson clonality was computed per sample as the square root of Simpson's diversity index over productive rearrangements. This immuneACCESS table, as held by TCRdb, lists in-frame sequences with V and J called but not all clones. Of the missing ones, under half trace to an unresolved V gene in checked studies; the others have no known cause. The D gene and trimming were derived from the DNA, and the V and J assignments and clone size from that table. The sample table records around 320,000 clones; 65% to 90% of these occur just once. Approximately 7.5% of the sample is taken by the ten largest.

The collaborating institutions used their own protocols to collect whole blood in K2EDTA tubes. Collaborator samples were shipped for TCRbeta analysis as frozen whole blood, isolated PBMCs, or DNA extracted from either sample type. Results the study describes overall, beyond this receptor: Clinical and demographic metadata were provided uncurated, with the amount varying by source and participant.

On this clone: Its antigen is unknown. Base qualities were left out, and no much larger clone turns up one base away.

The receptor was derived from a human donor in a cohort sampled during active COVID-19. Sequenced: peripheral blood.

The DNA reads as follows: TGTGCCAGCAGTGTATTAGTTCGTGCCCAGCCCCAGCATTTT. Translated, this gives CASSVLVRAQPQHF. This sequence uses TRBV28 and TRBJ1-5, with the D gene too uncertain to name. Relative to germline, V is 5 bases shorter and J is 7 bases shorter, with 15 bases between their ends. CDR3 length: 14 amino acids, cysteine to phenylalanine. Of all the DNA, just the CDR3 is kept, 42 bases in frame from base 1. CDR1 MDHEN and CDR2 SYDVKM are derived from the germline V gene. Outside the CDR3, residues come from the reference TRBV28 and TRBJ1-5 proteins, so the full variable domain is: DVKVTQSSRYLVKRTGEKVFLECVQDMDHENMFWYRQDPGLGLRLIYFSYDVKMKEKGDIPEGYSVSREKKERFSLILESASTNQTSMYLCASSVLVRAQPQHFGDGTRLSIL.